This record concerns one T cell receptor (beta chain) sequence. The sample originates from a study of blood T cell repertoires in COVID-19. Study information: Material from acute and convalescent COVID-19 was sourced from the United States, Italy and Spain. T cells, B-cell-depleted T cells, or PBMCs provided the cDNA or gDNA that served as material.

As handled by the study authors: Nucleated cell number was recorded as an estimate derived from reference gene primer amplification. Some clones are missing from TCRdb's copy, which holds only in-frame ones; the method was immunoSEQ multiplex PCR. V, J and clone size reflect that table, while D and trimming were determined from the DNA. The table has about 130,000 clones, 70% to 80% seen once. The CDR3 is 16 residues long. The V gene's germline CDR1 is MNHEY and CDR2 SVGEGT. J was trimmed by 6 bases and V by 6 bases; bases with no gene match: 15. The V call is TRBV6-2 or TRBV6-3, the J call TRBJ2-7, with 9 bases aligning to TRBD1. Source material: peripheral blood. The receptor was isolated from a man aged 60 to 69 who had recovered from COVID-19. CDR3 sequence reads: CASSSPPTGGNREQYF. As DNA, the CDR3 is TGTGCCAGCAGCTCACCCCCGACAGGGGGAAACCGCGAGCAGTACTTC.